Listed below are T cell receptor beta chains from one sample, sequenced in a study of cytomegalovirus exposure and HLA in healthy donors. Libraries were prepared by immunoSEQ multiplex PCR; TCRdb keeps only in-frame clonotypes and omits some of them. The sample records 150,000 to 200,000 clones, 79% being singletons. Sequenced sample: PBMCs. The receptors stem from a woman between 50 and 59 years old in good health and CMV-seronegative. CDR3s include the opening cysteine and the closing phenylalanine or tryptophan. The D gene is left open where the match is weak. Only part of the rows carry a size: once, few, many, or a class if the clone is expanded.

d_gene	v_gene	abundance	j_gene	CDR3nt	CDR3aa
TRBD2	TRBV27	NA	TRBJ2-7	TGTGCCAGCAGTGTCGGGACTAGCGGGAGTATCGAGCAGTACTTC	CASSVGTSGSIEQYF
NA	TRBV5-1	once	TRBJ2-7	TGCGCCAGCAGCTTGGAGGGACAAACCTACGAGCAGTACTTC	CASSLEGQTYEQYF
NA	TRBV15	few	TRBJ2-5	TGTGCCACCAGCTCTGCGGGCCATGAGACCCAGTACTTC	CATSSAGHETQYF
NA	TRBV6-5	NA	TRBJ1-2	TGTGCCAGCAGTAACGGTCCTAACTATGGCTACACCTTC	CASSNGPNYGYTF
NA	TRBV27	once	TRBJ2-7	TGTGCCAGCAGTTTATTCCTTGCCTACGAGCAGTACTTC	CASSLFLAYEQYF
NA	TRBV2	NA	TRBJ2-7	TGTGCCAGCAGTGATCGCCAGGGCGGCTCCTACGAGCAGTACTTC	CASSDRQGGSYEQYF
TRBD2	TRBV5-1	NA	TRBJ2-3	TGCGCCAGCAGCTTGGCCTTGGGCGGGAGCCCCACAGATACGCAGTATTTT	CASSLALGGSPTDTQYF
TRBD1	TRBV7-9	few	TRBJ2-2	TGTGCCAGCAGCTCAAGCAGGGGGCACACCGGGGAGCTGTTTTTT	CASSSSRGHTGELFF
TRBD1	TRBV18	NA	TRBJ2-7	TGTGCCAGCTCACCACAGGGACAGGGGTCCTACGAGCAGTACTTC	CASSPQGQGSYEQYF
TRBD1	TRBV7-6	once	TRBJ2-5	TGTGCCAGCAGCTTAGGGACAGGGGCAGGAGAGACCCAGTACTTC	CASSLGTGAGETQYF
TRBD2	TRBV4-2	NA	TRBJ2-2	TGTGCCAGCAGCCCGCCGGGACTAGCGGCGAACACCGGGGAGCTGTTTTTT	CASSPPGLAANTGELFF
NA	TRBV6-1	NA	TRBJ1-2	TGTGCCAGCAGCAGGGACATTGATGGCTACACCTTC	CASSRDIDGYTF
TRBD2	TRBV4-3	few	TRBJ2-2	TGCGCCAGCAGATCCGCAGGCGGGAGGTCCAACACCGGGGAGCTGTTTTTT	CASRSAGGRSNTGELFF
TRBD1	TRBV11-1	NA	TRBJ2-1	TGTGCCAGCAGCGAAACCGGGACAGGGAAATCCTACAATGAGCAGTTCTTC	CASSETGTGKSYNEQFF
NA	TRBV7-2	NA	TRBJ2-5	TGTGCCAGCAGCCCCGGGACAAGGCAAGAGACCCAGTACTTC	CASSPGTRQETQYF
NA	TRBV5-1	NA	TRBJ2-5	TGCGCCAGCAGCTTGGTTTCACAACGGGGAGAGACCCAGTACTTC	CASSLVSQRGETQYF
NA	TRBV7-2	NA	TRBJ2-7	TGTGCCAGCAGCTTAGATCCGGGTCTTTACGAGCAGTACTTC	CASSLDPGLYEQYF
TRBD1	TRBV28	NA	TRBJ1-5	TGTGCCAGCAGTTTTCACCAGGGGGCCGGGCGGCAGCCCCAGCATTTT	CASSFHQGAGRQPQHF
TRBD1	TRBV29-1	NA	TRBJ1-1	TGCAGCGTACGCCGGGACAGTAATGAAGCTTTCTTT	CSVRRDSNEAFF
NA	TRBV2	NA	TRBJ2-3	TGTGCCAGCAGTTTCTCCCTGAGGAGCACAGATACGCAGTATTTT	CASSFSLRSTDTQYF
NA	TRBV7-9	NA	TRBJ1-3	TGTGCCAGCAGCCCCTCTCCGGGGGCTGGAAACACCATATATTTT	CASSPSPGAGNTIYF
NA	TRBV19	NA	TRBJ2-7	TGTGCCAGTAGTATGCGGCAGAGCTACGAGCAGTACTTC	CASSMRQSYEQYF
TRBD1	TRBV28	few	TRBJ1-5	TGTGCCAGCACCGGACAGGGGGCTGGCAATCAGCCCCAGCATTTT	CASTGQGAGNQPQHF
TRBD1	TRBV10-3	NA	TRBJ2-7	TGTGCCATCAGTGAGTCGGACAGGGGGCCTAACTACGAGCAGTACTTC	CAISESDRGPNYEQYF
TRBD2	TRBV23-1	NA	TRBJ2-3	TGCGCCAGCAGTCTACTGACTAGCTCAATACATCAGTATTTT	CASSLLTSSIHQYF
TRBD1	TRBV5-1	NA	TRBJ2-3	TGCGCCAGCAGCTTGAAAAAACAGGGGTTGGATACGCAGTATTTT	CASSLKKQGLDTQYF
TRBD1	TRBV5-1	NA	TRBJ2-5	TGCGCCAGCAGCTTTTCGGGGACAGGGATCGGAGAGACCCAGTACTTC	CASSFSGTGIGETQYF
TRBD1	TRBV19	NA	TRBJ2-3	TGTGCCAGTAGCAAAGACAGGGCCAGCACAGATACGCAGTATTTT	CASSKDRASTDTQYF
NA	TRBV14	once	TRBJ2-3	TGTGCCAGCAGCCAAGCTAGGGGCGGCCGCACAGATACGCAGTATTTT	CASSQARGGRTDTQYF
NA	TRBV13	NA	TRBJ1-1	TGTGCCAGCAGCCTCTTGGGGAGAGGTACTGAAGCTTTCTTT	CASSLLGRGTEAFF
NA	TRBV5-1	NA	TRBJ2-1	TGCGCCAGCAGCAGGGGCGGGGATGAGCAGTTCTTC	CASSRGGDEQFF